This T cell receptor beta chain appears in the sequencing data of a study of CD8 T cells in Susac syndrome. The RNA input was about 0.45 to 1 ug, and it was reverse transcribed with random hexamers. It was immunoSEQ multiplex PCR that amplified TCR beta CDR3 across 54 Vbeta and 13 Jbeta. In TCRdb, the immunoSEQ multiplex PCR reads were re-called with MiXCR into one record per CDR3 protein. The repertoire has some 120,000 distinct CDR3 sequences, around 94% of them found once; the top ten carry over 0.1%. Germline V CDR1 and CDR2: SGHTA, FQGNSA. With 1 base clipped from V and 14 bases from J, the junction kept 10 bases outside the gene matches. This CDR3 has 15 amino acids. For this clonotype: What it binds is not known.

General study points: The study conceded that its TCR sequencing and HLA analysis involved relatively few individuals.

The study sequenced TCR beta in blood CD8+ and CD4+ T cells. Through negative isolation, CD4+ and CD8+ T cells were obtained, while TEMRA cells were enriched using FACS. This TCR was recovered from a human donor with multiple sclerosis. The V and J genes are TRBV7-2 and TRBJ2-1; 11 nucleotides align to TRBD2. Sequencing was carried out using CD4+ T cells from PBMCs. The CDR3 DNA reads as TGTGCCAGCAGCTTAGGGGGTAGCGGGGGGGCCGGGAAGTTCTTC. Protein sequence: CASSLGGSGGAGKFF. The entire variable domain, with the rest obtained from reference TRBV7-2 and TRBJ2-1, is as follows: GAGVSQSPSNKVTEKGKDVELRCDPISGHTALYWYRQSLGQGLEFLIYFQGNSAPDKSGLPSDRFSAERTGGSVSTLTIQRTQQEDSAVYLCASSLGGSGGAGKFFGPGTRLTVL.